This T cell receptor beta chain was sequenced in a study of blood T cell repertoires in COVID-19. The CDR3 totals 14 residues. V was shortened by 5 bases and J by 1 base, with 11 bases between the two germline ends. The germline V gene encodes CDR1 SGHTA and CDR2 FQGNSA. Authors' analysis steps: Estimation of nucleated cell counts was performed using reference gene primer amplification. Clones were read by immunoSEQ multiplex PCR, and TCRdb kept only the in-frame ones, dropping some. V and J calls and clone size are as listed in that table; D and trimming were resolved from the DNA. The table lists over 50,000 clones, around 72% of them singletons.

Sequencing was carried out using peripheral blood. V usage is TRBV7-2 and J usage is TRBJ1-1; D may be TRBD1 (6 bases). The TCR sequence derives from a human donor with active or convalescent COVID-19. The donor label of this sample is uncertain. For the CDR3, the DNA is TGTGCCAGCAGCCCGGGACACCAGAACACTGAAGCTTTCTTT. Its translation is CASSPGHQNTEAFF.